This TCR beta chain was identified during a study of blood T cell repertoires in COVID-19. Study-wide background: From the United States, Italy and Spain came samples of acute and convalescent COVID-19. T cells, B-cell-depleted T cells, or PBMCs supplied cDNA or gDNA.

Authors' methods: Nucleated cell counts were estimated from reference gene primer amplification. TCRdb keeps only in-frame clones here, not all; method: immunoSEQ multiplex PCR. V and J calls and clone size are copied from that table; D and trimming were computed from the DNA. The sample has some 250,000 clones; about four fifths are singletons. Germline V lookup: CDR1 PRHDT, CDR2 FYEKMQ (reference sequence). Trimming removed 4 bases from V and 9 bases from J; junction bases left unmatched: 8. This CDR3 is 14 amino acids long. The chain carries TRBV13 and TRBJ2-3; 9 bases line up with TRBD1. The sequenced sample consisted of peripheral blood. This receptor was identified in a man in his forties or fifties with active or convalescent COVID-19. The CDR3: CASSSGDRAGTQYF. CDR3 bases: TGTGCCAGCAGCTCCGGGGACAGGGCGGGGACGCAGTATTTT.